This is a list of T cell receptor beta chains from one sample in a study of T cell repertoires in cytomegalovirus infection. A single record per CDR3 protein comes from TCRdb applying MiXCR to the reads. The sample holds roughly 500,000 distinct CDR3 sequences; about 15% are singletons and the top ten take about 24%. The sequenced sample consisted of CD8+ T cells from PBMCs. Receptors were obtained from a human donor in good health (CMV status not recorded). Some clones in this sample may be carry-over from other donors' samples. The CDR3 runs from the conserved cysteine through the conserved F or W. The D gene is left open where the match is weak. Clone size is stated in some rows and not others, as once, few, many or a class when expanded.

d_gene,v_gene,abundance,j_gene,CDR3nt,CDR3aa
-,TRBV11-2,many,TRBJ2-2,TGTGCCAGCAGCTTAGTTGGAACAGGGAACACCGGGGAGCTGTTTTTT,CASSLVGTGNTGELFF
-,TRBV27,-,TRBJ2-4,TGTGCCAGCACCTCGTCGACAGGGAGGAACATTCAGTACTTC,CASTSSTGRNIQYF
TRBD2,TRBV7-9,many,TRBJ2-1,TGTGCCAGCAGCTCCGGGACTAGCGGGGGGTACTCCTACAATGAGCAGTTCTTC,CASSSGTSGGYSYNEQFF
TRBD2,TRBV28,many,TRBJ2-7,TGTGCCAGCAGTTCGGAGATCGGACTAGTTTTCTCCTACGAGCAGTACTTC,CASSSEIGLVFSYEQYF
-,TRBV20-1,-,TRBJ1-5,TGCAGTGCTAGAGGGGGACGTCTGGGGCAGCCCCAGCATTTT,CSARGGRLGQPQHF
-,TRBV4-1,-,TRBJ2-7,TGCGCCAGCAGCCAAGCGCGCCAGGGCCTCTACGAGCAGTACTTC,CASSQARQGLYEQYF
-,TRBV27,few,TRBJ1-1,TGTGCCAGCAGTAAAATTCAGGGGCTCAACACTGAAGCTTTCTTT,CASSKIQGLNTEAFF
-,TRBV3-1,few,TRBJ1-4,TGTGCCAGCAGCCCTACACCTTCAACTAATGAAAAACTGTTTTTT,CASSPTPSTNEKLFF
-,TRBV27,many,TRBJ1-1,TGTGCCAGCAGCGGGAGGAACATAGGGGGCACTGAAGCTTTCTTT,CASSGRNIGGTEAFF
TRBD1,TRBV7-7,many,TRBJ2-3,TGTGCCAGCAGCTTCCGGGACAGGGACACAGATACGCAGTATTTT,CASSFRDRDTDTQYF
-,TRBV6-1,-,TRBJ1-1,TGTGCCAGCATGGACACTGAAGCTTTCTTT,CASMDTEAFF
-,TRBV5-5,many,TRBJ2-3,TGTGCCAGCAGCTCCGACCCCCTGACCACAGATACGCAGTATTTT,CASSSDPLTTDTQYF
TRBD2,TRBV25-1,-,TRBJ2-1,TGTGCCAGCAGTGAACTAGCGGGGAACAATGAGCAGTTCTTC,CASSELAGNNEQFF
-,TRBV27,few,TRBJ2-1,TGTGCCAGCAGTTTTGAAAACCCCAATGAGCAGTTCTTC,CASSFENPNEQFF
-,TRBV19,few,TRBJ2-1,TGTGCCAGTAGTACCGCCTTTAGTAGGAATGAGCAGTTCTTC,CASSTAFSRNEQFF
-,TRBV10-3,many,TRBJ2-6,TGTGCCATCAGTGAACCTGGGGTTGGGGCCAACGTCCTGACTTTC,CAISEPGVGANVLTF
TRBD1,TRBV9,-,TRBJ1-2,TGTGCCAGCAGCATGGGACAGGGTCTGGCTGGCTACACCTTC,CASSMGQGLAGYTF
TRBD1,TRBV11-2,many,TRBJ2-1,TGTGCCAGCAGCTTAAAGGGGGCTACCTACAATGAGCAGTTCTTC,CASSLKGATYNEQFF
TRBD1,TRBV6-2/TRBV6-3,few,TRBJ1-1,TGTGCCAGCAGTTATCAGGGGGCGAACACTGAAGCTTTCTTT,CASSYQGANTEAFF
-,TRBV28,many,TRBJ2-4,TGTGCCAGCAGCAGTCAAAGGGAAACGAGGATAATTCAGTACTTC,CASSSQRETRIIQYF
-,TRBV4-1,-,TRBJ1-2,TGCGCCAGCAGCCAAGAATCGCGGACAACCATGTTTTTAGGCTACACCTTC,CASSQESRTTMFLGYTF
TRBD2,TRBV20-1,-,TRBJ2-5,TGCAGTGCTAGACCTTATAGCGGGCCCTCCGGGGAGACCCAGTACTTC,CSARPYSGPSGETQYF
-,TRBV11-2,many,TRBJ1-5,TGTGCCAGCAGCTTAGGGCCGGGCTCCAATCAGCCCCAGCATTTT,CASSLGPGSNQPQHF
-,TRBV19,few,TRBJ2-1,TGTGCCAGTAGTATTCTCACGGCGGTAAGCTCCTACAATGAGCAGTTCTTC,CASSILTAVSSYNEQFF
-,TRBV29-1,few,TRBJ1-2,TGCAGCGGGGGGCCGGGACAAGCATATGGCTACACCTTC,CSGGPGQAYGYTF
-,TRBV12-5,few,TRBJ1-1,TGTGCTAGTGGTTTGTTGGCGGGGACCACTGAAGCTTTCTTT,CASGLLAGTTEAFF
-,TRBV23-1,many,TRBJ2-1,TGCGCCAGCAGTCAACCTAACAGGGTTAAGGTGTGGAATGAGCAGTTCTTC,CASSQPNRVKVWNEQFF
-,TRBV7-2,many,TRBJ1-2,TGTGCCAGCAGCTTTGGATACGAATCTAACTATGGCTACACCTTC,CASSFGYESNYGYTF